This is a list of T cell receptor beta chains from one sample in a study of human T cells and chemical hapten exposure. MiXCR, applied by TCRdb to the RACE reads, yields one record per CDR3 protein. The sample lists under 450,000 distinct CDR3 sequences, about 6.3% seen once, with 4.5% to 6% in the top ten. This material consisted of whole blood, taken in connection with sensitization to the hapten diphenylcyclopropenone (DPC). The origin of the receptors is a woman under 30 with alopecia areata. Some clones in this sample may be carry-over from other donors' samples. CDR3s include the opening cysteine and the closing phenylalanine or tryptophan. The D gene is left open where the match is weak. Expanded clones are given a class, and other clones once, few, many or no size at all.

>NA|TRBV7-9|TRBJ2-1|few
CASSLAINRGEQFF
TGTGCCAGCAGCTTAGCGATCAATAGAGGCGAGCAGTTCTTC
>NA|TRBV28|TRBJ1-4|NA
CASSSPGMANEKLFF
TGTGCCAGCAGTTCCCCGGGAATGGCTAATGAAAAACTGTTTTTT
>NA|TRBV2|TRBJ1-1|few
CASLEGVFSNTEAFF
TGTGCCAGCCTTGAGGGGGTCTTTTCGAACACTGAAGCTTTCTTT
>NA|TRBV4-1|TRBJ1-5|many
CASSQILTGNQPQHF
TGCGCCAGCAGCCAGATACTGACAGGCAATCAGCCCCAGCATTTT
>NA|TRBV6-2/TRBV6-3|TRBJ2-2|few
CASTKHLGTANTGELFF
TGTGCCAGCACCAAACACCTGGGCACTGCGAACACCGGGGAGCTGTTTTTT
>NA|TRBV27|TRBJ2-7|few
CASSLSVRGLPQYF
TGTGCCAGCAGTTTATCTGTCAGGGGTCTCCCTCAGTACTTC
>NA|TRBV12-3/TRBV12-4|TRBJ1-4|many
CASSPGAGNEKLFF
TGTGCCAGCAGCCCCGGGGCAGGGAATGAAAAACTGTTTTTT
>TRBD2|TRBV12-3/TRBV12-4|TRBJ2-1|NA
CASSLEAGGVNEQFF
TGTGCCAGCAGTTTAGAGGCGGGGGGGGTAAATGAGCAGTTCTTC
>NA|TRBV5-6|TRBJ2-3|NA
CASSPAGNPTDTQYF
TGTGCCAGCAGCCCGGCGGGGAACCCCACAGATACGCAGTATTTT
>NA|TRBV28|TRBJ2-7|NA
CASSLRGPFEQYF
TGTGCCAGCAGTTTGAGGGGCCCTTTCGAGCAGTACTTC
>NA|TRBV15|TRBJ1-5|many
CATSNGVNQPQHF
TGTGCCACCAGTAACGGGGTTAATCAGCCCCAGCATTTT
>NA|TRBV20-1|TRBJ1-5|NA
CSASQGPRNQPQHF
TGCAGTGCTAGCCAGGGGCCTCGCAATCAGCCCCAGCATTTT
>NA|TRBV7-9|TRBJ2-5|many
CASSSGTAEETQYF
TGTGCCAGCAGCTCAGGGACCGCGGAAGAGACCCAGTACTTC
>TRBD2|TRBV28|TRBJ2-7|NA
CASSWHGGSTYEQYF
TGTGCCAGCAGTTGGCACGGGGGGTCCACCTACGAGCAGTACTTC
>TRBD2|TRBV9|TRBJ2-5|few
CASSLGTSQTQYF
TGTGCCAGCAGCCTTGGGACTAGTCAGACCCAGTACTTC
>NA|TRBV6-6|TRBJ2-5|many
CASSYSGGLETQYF
TGTGCCAGCAGTTACTCCGGGGGACTAGAGACCCAGTACTTC
>TRBD2|TRBV11-2|TRBJ2-2|few
CASSWTSGTGELFF
TGTGCCAGCAGCTGGACTAGCGGCACCGGGGAGCTGTTTTTT
>NA|TRBV9|TRBJ2-3|NA
CASSTRGRGAETQYF
TGTGCCAGCAGCACACGGGGCCGGGGGGCAGAGACGCAGTATTTT
>NA|TRBV28|TRBJ1-2|many
CASSFQSSGGYTF
TGTGCCAGCAGTTTCCAGAGTAGCGGCGGCTACACCTTC
>TRBD1|TRBV4-3|TRBJ2-3|few
CASSHDNRDRGFPDTQYF
TGCGCCAGCAGCCATGATAACCGGGACAGGGGATTCCCAGATACGCAGTATTTT
>NA|TRBV2|TRBJ2-2|NA
CASRRAQTDTGELFF
TGTGCCAGCAGGAGGGCACAGACGGACACCGGGGAGCTGTTTTTT
>TRBD1|TRBV28|TRBJ1-5|many
CASTAGTGEVQPQHF
TGTGCCAGCACCGCCGGGACAGGGGAAGTTCAGCCCCAGCATTTT
>TRBD1|TRBV20-1|TRBJ1-2|many
CSAGTANGYTF
TGCAGTGCTGGGACAGCGAATGGCTACACCTTC
>TRBD2|TRBV12-3/TRBV12-4|TRBJ2-3|NA
CASSAASGGTDTQYF
TGTGCCAGCAGTGCAGCGAGCGGGGGCACAGATACGCAGTATTTT
>NA|TRBV20-1|TRBJ1-6|NA
CSARDGTPNSNSPLHF
TGCAGTGCTAGAGATGGGACGCCGAATTCTAATTCACCCCTCCACTTT
>TRBD2|TRBV7-8|TRBJ2-3|few
CASSLRTSAYTDTQYF
TGTGCCAGCAGCCTGCGGACTAGCGCCTACACAGATACGCAGTATTTT
>NA|TRBV2|TRBJ1-5|many
CASGYSNQPQHF
TGTGCCAGCGGTTATAGCAATCAGCCCCAGCATTTT
>NA|TRBV6-1|TRBJ2-7|many
CASSVGQSREQYF
TGTGCCAGCAGTGTAGGACAGTCACGGGAGCAGTACTTC
>TRBD1|TRBV6-2/TRBV6-3|TRBJ1-1|many
CASSQGARTEAFF
TGTGCCAGCAGTCAGGGGGCGCGCACTGAAGCTTTCTTT
>TRBD2|TRBV6-2/TRBV6-3|TRBJ2-3|NA
CASSPGGAGADTQYF
TGTGCCAGCAGTCCAGGAGGAGCGGGGGCAGATACGCAGTATTTT
>TRBD1|TRBV18|TRBJ2-7|many
CASRGQLDSYEQYF
TGTGCCAGCAGGGGACAGTTGGATTCCTACGAGCAGTACTTC
>TRBD1|TRBV9|TRBJ1-1|many
CASSSHAPGRDSHYRTEAFF
TGTGCCAGCAGCTCTCACGCCCCGGGGAGGGACAGCCACTACCGGACTGAAGCTTTCTTT
>NA|TRBV28|TRBJ2-7|many
CASSLGLLHGGQYF
TGTGCCAGCAGTTTAGGGCTTCTCCACGGGGGGCAGTACTTC
>TRBD2|TRBV12-3/TRBV12-4|TRBJ2-5|few
CASSTLSGGAGETQYF
TGTGCCAGCAGTACCCTTAGCGGGGGGGCCGGGGAGACCCAGTACTTC
>NA|TRBV20-1|TRBJ1-4|NA
CSAADGGRDEKLFF
TGCAGTGCGGCTGATGGGGGGCGCGATGAAAAACTGTTTTTT
>NA|TRBV2|TRBJ1-1|NA
CASSSGGILTEAFF
TGTGCCAGCAGCTCCGGTGGGATTCTCACTGAAGCTTTCTTT
>TRBD1|TRBV25-1|TRBJ2-7|many
CASSESGQGIGEQYF
TGTGCCAGCAGTGAATCTGGACAGGGTATAGGGGAGCAGTACTTC
>NA|TRBV6-2/TRBV6-3|TRBJ1-4|many
CASSHLQGGREKLFF
TGTGCCAGCAGTCATCTACAGGGAGGACGGGAAAAACTGTTTTTT
>NA|TRBV7-9|TRBJ1-1|NA
CASSLEPPGEEAFF
TGTGCCAGCAGCTTAGAGCCCCCCGGGGAAGAAGCTTTCTTT
>TRBD1|TRBV2|TRBJ1-4|many
CASRGWDSLNEKLFF
TGTGCCAGCAGGGGTTGGGACAGCCTTAATGAAAAACTGTTTTTT
>TRBD1|TRBV11-2|TRBJ1-2|many
CASSHPIRGQGYTF
TGTGCCAGCAGCCACCCGATAAGGGGGCAAGGCTACACCTTC
>NA|TRBV3-1|TRBJ1-3|NA
CASSQDMAGSHSGNTIYF
TGTGCCAGCAGCCAAGATATGGCTGGGAGCCACTCTGGAAACACCATATATTTT
>NA|TRBV6-2/TRBV6-3|TRBJ1-5|many
CASSYLQGGQPQHF
TGTGCCAGCAGTTACTTGCAGGGAGGCCAGCCCCAGCATTTT
>NA|TRBV5-6|TRBJ1-1|NA
CASSLNLEAFF
TGTGCCAGCAGCTTAAATCTGGAAGCTTTCTTT
>NA|TRBV7-9|TRBJ1-6|many
CASRLQGSRSNSPLHF
TGTGCCAGCAGGCTCCAGGGGTCCCGTTCCAATTCACCCCTCCACTTT
>NA|TRBV6-5|TRBJ1-2|few
CASETARYGYTF
TGTGCCAGCGAGACAGCCCGCTATGGCTACACCTTC